Listed below are T cell receptor beta chains from one sample, sequenced in a study of blood T cell repertoires in COVID-19. Profiling relied on immunoSEQ multiplex PCR, and the TCRdb table lists in-frame clones only, not all of them. Of under 250,000 clones listed, under 85% are singletons. The source material was PBMCs or T cells enriched from blood (not recorded which). These TCRs come from a man in his 60s who had recovered from COVID-19. The CDR3 runs from the conserved cysteine through the conserved F or W.

J gene	V gene	CDR3 protein
TRBJ2-2	TRBV15	CATSRPDTSNTGELFF
TRBJ1-1	TRBV6-1	CASSEKTGGLNTEAFF
TRBJ1-2	TRBV2	CASSGTGEYGYTF
TRBJ2-5	TRBV7-9	CASSLGGGETQYF
TRBJ1-2	TRBV19	CASSTLPDRGYGYTF
TRBJ2-7	TRBV5-1	CASSNSPGQGIDEQYF
TRBJ2-1	TRBV7-2	CASSLDYRQYNEQFF
TRBJ1-6	TRBV5-1	CASSSVTLGTGQNSPLHF
TRBJ2-5	TRBV6-6	CASSYSQGLQETQYF
TRBJ1-2	TRBV6-1	CASSAKDSPWRDNYGYTF
TRBJ1-1	TRBV11-3	CASSLGLTYGTEAFF
TRBJ1-2	TRBV5-1	CASSLATGDTYGYTF
TRBJ1-2	TRBV19	CASSTKTGANYGYTF
TRBJ1-2	TRBV4-3	CASSQDLQGEVYGYTF
TRBJ1-2	TRBV5-1	CASSPETGNKNYGYTF
TRBJ1-4	TRBV5-1	CASSLGLGDEKLFF
TRBJ1-2	TRBV5-1	CASSTDSNYGYTF
TRBJ1-1	TRBV29-1	CSVQGTATEAFF
TRBJ2-1	TRBV7-2	CASSLPSGQGANEQFF